Reported below is one T cell receptor beta chain. Its antigen remains unidentified. This sample stems from a study of CD8 T cells in Susac syndrome. The CDR3 is 14 residues long. The V gene lost 1 base and the J gene lost 3 bases, with 10 bases spanning the gap. The germline V gene has CDR1 LGHNA and CDR2 YSLEER. With random hexamers, roughly 0.45 to 1 ug RNA was reverse transcribed. An immunoSEQ multiplex PCR amplified TCR beta CDR3 over 54 Vbeta and 13 Jbeta. TCRdb ran MiXCR on the immunoSEQ multiplex PCR reads and lists one entry per CDR3 protein. There are 65,000 to 95,000 distinct CDR3 sequences in the sample; 94% occur only once, and about 0.94% lies in the top ten. Whole-study results and caveats: Clonal CD8+ expansion in Susac was highest in TEMRA cells and active patients.

Sequenced: CD8+ T cells from PBMCs. The sequence was collected from a human donor with Susac syndrome. This chain links TRBV4-3 with TRBJ2-7; D is uncertain. The CDR3 here is CASSQVVGYYEQYF. The CDR3 DNA reads as TGCGCCAGCAGCCAAGTCGTCGGATACTACGAGCAGTACTTC.